The following is a TCR beta chain sequence with its context. The antigen remains unidentified. The data belong to a study of cytomegalovirus exposure and HLA in healthy donors. Study findings and constraints: Some V segments could not be told apart, so they were left out, TRBV6-2 and TRBV6-3 among them. Sequencing likely produced, as an artifact, a cluster of highly shared sequence variants. Among the most significant clusters, several appeared linked to common viral pathogens in a later analysis.

This CDR3 has 14 residues. V lost 2 bases to trimming and J lost 4 bases; unmatched junction nucleotides: 4. From germline, CDR1 is SGHRS and CDR2 YFSETQ. This PCR relied on a set of 60 Vbeta primers and 13 Jbeta primers. TCRdb's table, derived via immunoSEQ multiplex PCR, lists solely in-frame clones and lacks some. Among 170,000 or so clones, 83% were seen once, and the ten largest hold 1.6%. The TCR originated in a man in his forties or fifties in good health and CMV-seronegative. The sequenced sample was PBMCs. The genes are TRBV5-1 and TRBJ2-7; 9 nucleotides line up with TRBD2. The CDR3 nucleotides read TGCGCCAGCAGCTTCTCTAGCGGGGATTACGAGCAGTACTTC. It encodes CASSFSSGDYEQYF.